This passage covers 10 T cell receptor beta chains from one sample sequenced in a study of regulatory T cells in long-lasting Graves disease. Building the TCR beta libraries relied on iRepertoire HTBI primers, and CDR3 regions underwent Arm-PCR. TCRdb re-called the multiplex PCR reads with MiXCR, one entry per CDR3 protein. The top ten hold about 11% of the sample, which has some 410,000 distinct CDR3 sequences, over 15% seen once. Time point denoted: newly diagnosed GD, antithyroid drugs for less than 3 months. The TCR library used RNA extracted from PBMCs. The same sample was also studied in work on T cells in Graves' hyperthyroidism and ophthalmopathy.

Sample: peripheral blood mononuclear cells (PBMCs), taken at new diagnosis, from a patient treated with antithyroid drugs. These receptors all stem from a woman aged 30 to 39 with Graves disease.

This clonotype showed up many times. The chain carries TRBV2 and TRBJ2-1; 13 nucleotides align to TRBD2. V trimming: 8 bases; J trimming: 0 bases; junction bases outside the gene matches: 4. This CDR3 spans 16 amino acids. Germline V gene data show CDR1 as SNHLY and CDR2 as FYNNEI. The CDR3 here is CASRGTSGASYNEQFF. CDR3 sequence (DNA): TGTGCCAGCCGGGGGACTAGCGGGGCCTCCTACAATGAGCAGTTCTTC.

This clonotype was seen many times. The chain carries TRBV5-8 and TRBJ1-5; D might be TRBD1 (6 bases). The germline V gene has CDR1 SGHTS and CDR2 YDEGEE. The CDR3 totals 13 residues. V lost 4 bases and J lost 3, with 8 bases in between. The CDR3 protein is CASSRDNNQPQHF. DNA of the CDR3: TGTGCCAGCAGCAGGGACAACAATCAGCCCCAGCATTTT.

CDR3 in amino acids: CASSPTDWTTVVGETQYF. In DNA, the CDR3 is TGTGCCAGCAGTCCCACGGACTGGACGACAGTGGTAGGAGAGACCCAGTACTTC. The chain joins TRBV7-2 to TRBJ2-1, with D tentatively TRBD1 or TRBD2 (5 bases each). The end of the DNA fits TRBJ2-5 better, so the J call may be wrong. Looked up from germline, CDR1 is SGHTA and CDR2 is FQGNSA. The CDR3 has 18 amino acids.

This clonotype was counted at least ten times. The chain joins TRBV18 to TRBJ1-3, with 7 bases identical to TRBD1. V gave up 3 bases and J gave up 0 bases; unmatched junction bases: 8. The CDR3 is 17 amino acids. Germline V gives CDR1 KGHSH, CDR2 LQKENI. The CDR3 nucleotides read TGTGCCAGCTCACCGGCACCGGGACAGAGCTCTGGAAACACCATATATTTT. Translation gives CASSPAPGQSSGNTIYF.

This clonotype was recorded many times. V gene TRBV11-2 combines with J gene TRBJ2-5; 11 bases align to TRBD2. This CDR3 region has 17 residues. Germline V gene data show CDR1 as SGHAT and CDR2 as FQNNGV. V trimming: 1 base; J trimming: 2 bases; junction bases outside the gene matches: 6. CDR3 in DNA: TGTGCCAGCAGCTTAGTAACGGGACTAGCGGTGCAAGAGACCCAGTACTTC. This encodes CASSLVTGLAVQETQYF.

This clonotype was seen ten or more times. V gene TRBV5-6 combines with J gene TRBJ2-1, with D maybe TRBD1 (6 bases). This CDR3 contains 16 residues. Germline loops: CDR1 SGHDT, CDR2 YYEEEE. Trimming cost V 1 base and J 12 bases, with 23 bases left between them. The CDR3 spells CASSLRGKRLHIVQFF. CDR3 DNA: TGTGCCAGCAGCTTGAGGGGGAAGAGGTTACACATCGTGCAGTTCTTC. The full variable domain, completed using reference TRBV5-6 and TRBJ2-1, is DAGVTQSPTHLIKTRGQQVTLRCSPKSGHDTVSWYQQALGQGPQFIFQYYEEEERQRGNFPDRFSGHQFPNYSSELNVNALLLGDSALYLCASSLRGKRLHIVQFFGPGTRLTVL.

This clonotype has a handful of counts. The V call is TRBV5-1, the J call TRBJ1-3, with D perhaps TRBD1 (5 bases). The CDR3 spans 16 residues. The germline V gene encodes CDR1 SGHRS and CDR2 YFSETQ. V was clipped by 2 bases and J by 4 bases, with 16 bases between them. CDR3 region: CASSFGRGTPGNTIYF. The CDR3 DNA reads TGCGCCAGCAGCTTTGGGAGAGGGACTCCCGGAAACACCATATATTTT.

At least ten counts were recorded for this clonotype. The rearrangement joins TRBV6-2 or TRBV6-3 to TRBJ1-1; D unclear. This CDR3 has 12 residues. V lost 2 bases and J 9 bases, leaving 10 bases between the germline ends. CDR1 and CDR2 (germline): MNHEY, SVGEGT. As DNA, the CDR3 is TGTGCCAGCAGTTACCCGGGTAGTCAAGCTTTCTTT. Its protein product is CASSYPGSQAFF.

As regards this clonotype: A read error is likely here: a far larger clone is one base away. V usage is TRBV7-2 and J usage is TRBJ1-1; no definite D call. Germline CDR1 is SGHTA and CDR2 is FQGNSA. The CDR3 consists of 10 residues. CDR3: CASGGTEACF. CDR3 DNA sequence: TGTGCCAGCGGAGGCACTGAAGCTTGCTTT.

This clonotype was counted at least ten times. The chain links TRBV5-1 to TRBJ2-3, with TRBD1 identical over 7 bases. This CDR3 comprises 14 residues. Per germline, CDR1 SGHRS and CDR2 YFSETQ. V dropped 4 bases and J dropped 2; count of bases not matched to a gene: 4. CDR3 in amino acids: CASSQGQITDTQYF. As DNA, the CDR3 is TGCGCCAGCAGCCAGGGACAGATCACAGATACGCAGTATTTT.